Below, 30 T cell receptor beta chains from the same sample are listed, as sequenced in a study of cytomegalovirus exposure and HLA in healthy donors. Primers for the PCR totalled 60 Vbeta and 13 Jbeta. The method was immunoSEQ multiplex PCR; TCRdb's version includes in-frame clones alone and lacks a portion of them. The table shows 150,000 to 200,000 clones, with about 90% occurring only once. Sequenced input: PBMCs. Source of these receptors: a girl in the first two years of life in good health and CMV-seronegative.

Here the CDR3 reads CASSLASLIAKNIQYF. Written as DNA, the CDR3 is TGTGCCAGCAGCTTGGCCTCCCTAATCGCCAAAAACATTCAGTACTTC. The chain uses TRBV5-6 and TRBJ2-4; D ambiguous. The CDR3 runs 16 residues. Trimming removed 0 bases from V and 1 base from J, with 11 bases in between. Germline V gene data show CDR1 as SGHDT and CDR2 as YYEEEE.

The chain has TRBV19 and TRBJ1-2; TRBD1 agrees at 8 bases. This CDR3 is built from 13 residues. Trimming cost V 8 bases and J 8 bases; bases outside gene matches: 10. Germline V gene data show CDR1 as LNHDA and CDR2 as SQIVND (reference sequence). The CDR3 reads CASRGNRGNGYTF. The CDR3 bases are TGTGCCAGTCGAGGGAACAGGGGGAACGGCTACACCTTC.

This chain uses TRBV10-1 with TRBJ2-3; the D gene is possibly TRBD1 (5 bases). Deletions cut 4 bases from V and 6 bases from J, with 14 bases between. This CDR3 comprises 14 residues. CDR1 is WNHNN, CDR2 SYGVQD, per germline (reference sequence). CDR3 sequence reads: CASSGKQVWDTQYF. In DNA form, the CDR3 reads TGCGCCAGCAGTGGGAAACAGGTCTGGGATACGCAGTATTTT.

CDR3 amino acids: CASSFRLAPLNEQFF. The CDR3 nucleotides read TGTGCCAGCAGCTTTCGACTAGCCCCCCTCAATGAGCAGTTCTTC. The chain carries TRBV7-9 and TRBJ2-1; 7 bases line up with TRBD2. The CDR3 covers 15 residues. J gave up 6 bases and V 3 bases, and 8 bases lay outside the gene matches. Germline loops: CDR1 SEHNR, CDR2 FQNEAQ (reference sequence).

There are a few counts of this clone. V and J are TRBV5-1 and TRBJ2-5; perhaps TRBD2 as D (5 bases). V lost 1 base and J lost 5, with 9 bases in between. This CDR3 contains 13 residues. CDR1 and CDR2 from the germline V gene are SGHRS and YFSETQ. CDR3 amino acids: CASSLREWETQYF. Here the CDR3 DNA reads TGCGCCAGCAGCTTGAGGGAGTGGGAGACCCAGTACTTC.

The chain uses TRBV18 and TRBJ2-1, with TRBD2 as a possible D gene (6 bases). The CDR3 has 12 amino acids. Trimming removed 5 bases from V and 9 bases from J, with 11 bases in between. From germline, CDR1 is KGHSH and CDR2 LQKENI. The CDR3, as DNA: TGTGCCAGCTCAGCCCTCGGGGGTGAGCAGTTCTTC. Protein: CASSALGGEQFF.

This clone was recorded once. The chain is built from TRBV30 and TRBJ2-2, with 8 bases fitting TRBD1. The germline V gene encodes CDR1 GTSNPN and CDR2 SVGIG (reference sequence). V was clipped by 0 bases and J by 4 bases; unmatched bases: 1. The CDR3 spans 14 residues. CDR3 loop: CAWSVQGVTGELFF. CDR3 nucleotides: TGTGCCTGGAGTGTACAGGGGGTCACCGGGGAGCTGTTTTTT.

The CDR3 reads CASSLSSQLYNSPLHF. The CDR3 coding sequence is TGTGCCAGCAGTTTATCATCCCAACTTTATAATTCACCCCTCCACTTT. V is TRBV27 and J is TRBJ1-6, with D unclear. In germline, CDR1 is MNHEY, CDR2 SMNVEV (reference sequence). V lost 0 bases and J lost 4, with 10 bases in between. The CDR3 covers 16 residues.

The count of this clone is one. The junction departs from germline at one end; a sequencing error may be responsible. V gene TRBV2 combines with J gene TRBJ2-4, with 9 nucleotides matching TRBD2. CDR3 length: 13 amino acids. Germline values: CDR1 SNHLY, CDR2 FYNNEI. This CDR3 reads CASSSEAGGFSHF. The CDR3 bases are TGTGCCAGCAGCTCAGAGGCGGGGGGGTTTTCGCACTTC.

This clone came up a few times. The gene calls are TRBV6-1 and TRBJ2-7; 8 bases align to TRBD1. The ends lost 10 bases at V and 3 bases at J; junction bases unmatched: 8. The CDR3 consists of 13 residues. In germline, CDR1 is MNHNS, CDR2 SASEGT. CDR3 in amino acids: CANGGDRGYEQYF. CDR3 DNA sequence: TGTGCCAACGGGGGAGACAGGGGCTACGAGCAGTACTTC.

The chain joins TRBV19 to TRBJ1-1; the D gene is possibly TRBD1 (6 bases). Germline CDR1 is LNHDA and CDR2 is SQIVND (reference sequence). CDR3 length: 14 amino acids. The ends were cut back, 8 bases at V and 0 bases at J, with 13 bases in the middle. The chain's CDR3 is CASHREAVNTEAFF. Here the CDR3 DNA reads TGTGCCAGTCACAGGGAAGCGGTGAACACTGAAGCTTTCTTT. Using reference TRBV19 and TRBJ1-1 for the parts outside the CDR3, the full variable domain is DGGITQSPKYLFRKEGQNVTLSCEQNLNHDAMYWYRQDPGQGLRLIYYSQIVNDFQKGDIAEGYSVSREKKESFPLTVTSAQKNPTAFYLCASHREAVNTEAFFGQGTRLTVV.

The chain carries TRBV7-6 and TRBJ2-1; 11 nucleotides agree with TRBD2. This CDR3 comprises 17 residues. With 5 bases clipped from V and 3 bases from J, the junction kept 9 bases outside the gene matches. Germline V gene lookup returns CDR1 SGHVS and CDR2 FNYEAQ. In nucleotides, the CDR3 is TGTGCCAGCAGCGAAAGACTAGCGGGGACTCTCTACAATGAGCAGTTCTTC. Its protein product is CASSERLAGTLYNEQFF.

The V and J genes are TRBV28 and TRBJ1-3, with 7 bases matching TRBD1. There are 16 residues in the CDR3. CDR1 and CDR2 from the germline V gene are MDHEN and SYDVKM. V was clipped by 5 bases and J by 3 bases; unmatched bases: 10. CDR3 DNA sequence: TGTGCCAGCAGTAAAATACAGGGGACCCTTGGAAACACCATATATTTT. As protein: CASSKIQGTLGNTIYF.

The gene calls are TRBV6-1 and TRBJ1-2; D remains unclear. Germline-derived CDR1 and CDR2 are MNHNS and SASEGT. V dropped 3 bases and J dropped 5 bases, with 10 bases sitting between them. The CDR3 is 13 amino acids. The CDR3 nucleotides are TGTGCCAGCAGTGAGGCACCACCATATGGCTACACCTTC. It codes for CASSEAPPYGYTF.

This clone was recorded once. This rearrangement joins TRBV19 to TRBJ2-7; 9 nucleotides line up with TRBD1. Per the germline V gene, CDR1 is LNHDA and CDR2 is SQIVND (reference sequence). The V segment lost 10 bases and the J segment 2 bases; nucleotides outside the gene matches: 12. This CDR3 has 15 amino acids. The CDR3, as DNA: TGTGCCACCAAAGTAATCGGGACAGGGACCTACGAGCAGTACTTC. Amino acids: CATKVIGTGTYEQYF.

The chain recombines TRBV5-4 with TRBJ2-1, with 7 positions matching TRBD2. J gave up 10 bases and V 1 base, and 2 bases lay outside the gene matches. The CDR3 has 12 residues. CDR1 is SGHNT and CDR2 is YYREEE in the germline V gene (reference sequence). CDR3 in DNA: TGTGCCAGCAGCTTGAGTAGCGGGGAGCAGTTCTTC. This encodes CASSLSSGEQFF.

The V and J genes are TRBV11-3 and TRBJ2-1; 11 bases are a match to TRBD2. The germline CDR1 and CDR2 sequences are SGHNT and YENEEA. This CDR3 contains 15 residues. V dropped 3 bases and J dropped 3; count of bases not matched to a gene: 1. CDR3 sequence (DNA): TGTGCCAGCAGCTTTAGCGGGAGGGACTACAATGAGCAGTTCTTC. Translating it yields CASSFSGRDYNEQFF. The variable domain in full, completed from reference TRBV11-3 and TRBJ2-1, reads EAGVVQSPRYKIIEKKQPVAFWCNPISGHNTLYWYLQNLGQGPELLIRYENEEAVDDSQLPKDRFSAERLKGVDSTLKIQPAELGDSAVYLCASSFSGRDYNEQFFGPGTRLTVL.

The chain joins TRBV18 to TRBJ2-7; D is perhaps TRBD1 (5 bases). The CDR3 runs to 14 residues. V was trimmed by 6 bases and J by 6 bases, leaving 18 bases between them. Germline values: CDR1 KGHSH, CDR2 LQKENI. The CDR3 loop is CASSLTEGPAEQYF. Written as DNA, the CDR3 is TGTGCCAGCTCCTTGACAGAAGGGCCTGCCGAGCAGTACTTC.

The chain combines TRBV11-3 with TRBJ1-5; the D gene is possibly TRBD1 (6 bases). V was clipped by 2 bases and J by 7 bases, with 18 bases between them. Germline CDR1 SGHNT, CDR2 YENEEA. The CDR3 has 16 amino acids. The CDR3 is CASSLSGEGRGQPQHF. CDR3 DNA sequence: TGTGCCAGCAGCTTATCAGGGGAGGGAAGAGGACAGCCCCAGCATTTT. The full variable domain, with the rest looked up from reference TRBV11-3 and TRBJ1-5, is EAGVVQSPRYKIIEKKQPVAFWCNPISGHNTLYWYLQNLGQGPELLIRYENEEAVDDSQLPKDRFSAERLKGVDSTLKIQPAELGDSAVYLCASSLSGEGRGQPQHFGDGTRLSIL.

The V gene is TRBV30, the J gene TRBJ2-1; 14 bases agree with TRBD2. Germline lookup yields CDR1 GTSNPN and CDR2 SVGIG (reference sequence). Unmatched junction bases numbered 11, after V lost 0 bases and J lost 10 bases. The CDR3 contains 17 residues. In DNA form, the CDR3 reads TGTGCCTGGAGTGTAAAGAGAACGGGACTAGCGGGAGTAGAGCAGTTCTTC. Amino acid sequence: CAWSVKRTGLAGVEQFF.

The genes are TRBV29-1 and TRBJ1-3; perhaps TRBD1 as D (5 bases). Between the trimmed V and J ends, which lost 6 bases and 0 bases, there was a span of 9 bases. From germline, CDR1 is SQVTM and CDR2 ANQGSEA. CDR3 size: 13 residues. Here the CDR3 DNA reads TGCAGCGTGGGACTGACCTCTGGAAACACCATATATTTT. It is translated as CSVGLTSGNTIYF.

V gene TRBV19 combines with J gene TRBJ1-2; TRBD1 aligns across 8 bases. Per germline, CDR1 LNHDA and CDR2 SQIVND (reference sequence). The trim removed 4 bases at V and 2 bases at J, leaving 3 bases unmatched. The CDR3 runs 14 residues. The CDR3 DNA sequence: TGTGCCAGTAGTAGTACAGGGGGGAACTATGGCTACACCTTC. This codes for CASSSTGGNYGYTF.

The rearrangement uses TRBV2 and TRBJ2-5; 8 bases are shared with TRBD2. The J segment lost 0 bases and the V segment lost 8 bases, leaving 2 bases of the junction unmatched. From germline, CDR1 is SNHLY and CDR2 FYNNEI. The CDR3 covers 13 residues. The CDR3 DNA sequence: TGTGCCAGCCGCGGGGGGTACCAAGAGACCCAGTACTTC. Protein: CASRGGYQETQYF.

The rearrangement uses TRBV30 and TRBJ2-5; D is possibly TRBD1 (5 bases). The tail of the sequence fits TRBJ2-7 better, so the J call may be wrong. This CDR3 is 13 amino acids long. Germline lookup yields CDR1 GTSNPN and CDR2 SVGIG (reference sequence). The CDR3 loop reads CAWSAGYRYEQYF. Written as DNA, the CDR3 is TGTGCCTGGAGTGCAGGGTATCGCTACGAGCAGTACTTC.

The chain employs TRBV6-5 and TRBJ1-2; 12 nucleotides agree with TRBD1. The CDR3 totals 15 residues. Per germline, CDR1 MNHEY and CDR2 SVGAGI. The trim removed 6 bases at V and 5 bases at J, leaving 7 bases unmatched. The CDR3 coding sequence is TGTGCCAGCAGAACTCCGGGACAGGGGGCTTATGGCTACACCTTC. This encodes CASRTPGQGAYGYTF.

The CDR3 reads CASNLGLAHNEQFF. CDR3 nucleotide sequence: TGTGCCAGCAACCTGGGACTAGCCCACAATGAGCAGTTCTTC. The chain links TRBV9 to TRBJ2-1; 9 bases fit TRBD2. The CDR3 totals 14 residues. Germline V gene data show CDR1 as SGDLS and CDR2 as YYNGEE. J gave up 5 bases and V 6 bases, and 6 bases lay outside the gene matches. Full variable domain (remainder filled in from reference TRBV9 and TRBJ2-1): DSGVTQTPKHLITATGQRVTLRCSPRSGDLSVYWYQQSLDQGLQFLIQYYNGEERAKGNILERFSAQQFPDLHSELNLSSLELGDSALYFCASNLGLAHNEQFFGPGTRLTVL.

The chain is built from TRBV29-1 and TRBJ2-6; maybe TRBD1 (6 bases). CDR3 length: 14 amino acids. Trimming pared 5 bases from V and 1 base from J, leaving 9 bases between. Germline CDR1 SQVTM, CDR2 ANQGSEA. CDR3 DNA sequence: TGCAGCGTTCACGACAGGTCTGGGGCCAACGTCCTGACTTTC. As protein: CSVHDRSGANVLTF. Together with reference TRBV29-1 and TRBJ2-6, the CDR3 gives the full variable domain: SAVISQKPSRDICQRGTSLTIQCQVDSQVTMMFWYRQQPGQSLTLIATANQGSEATYESGFVIDKFPISRPNLTFSTLTVSNMSPEDSSIYLCSVHDRSGANVLTFGAGSRLTVL.

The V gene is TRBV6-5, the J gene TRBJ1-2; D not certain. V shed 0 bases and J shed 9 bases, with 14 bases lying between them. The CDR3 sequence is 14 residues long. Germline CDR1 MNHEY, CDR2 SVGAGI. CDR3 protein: CASSYSNSGTRYTF. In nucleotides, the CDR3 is TGTGCCAGCAGTTACTCGAATTCTGGCACACGCTACACCTTC.

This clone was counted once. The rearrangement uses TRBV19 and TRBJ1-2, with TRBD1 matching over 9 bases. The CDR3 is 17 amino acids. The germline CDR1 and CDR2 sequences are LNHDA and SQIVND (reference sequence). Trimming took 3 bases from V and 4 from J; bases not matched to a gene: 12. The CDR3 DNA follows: TGTGCCAGTAGTATCTCAGGGACAGGGACCCTCGTCTATGGCTACACCTTC. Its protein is CASSISGTGTLVYGYTF.

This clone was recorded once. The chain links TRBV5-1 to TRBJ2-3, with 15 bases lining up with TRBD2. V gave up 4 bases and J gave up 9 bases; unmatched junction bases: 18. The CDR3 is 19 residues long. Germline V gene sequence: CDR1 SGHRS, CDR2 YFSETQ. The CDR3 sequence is CASSTGLAGGPGVSGTQYF. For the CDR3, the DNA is TGCGCCAGCAGCACAGGACTAGCGGGGGGGCCGGGCGTGTCGGGGACGCAGTATTTT.